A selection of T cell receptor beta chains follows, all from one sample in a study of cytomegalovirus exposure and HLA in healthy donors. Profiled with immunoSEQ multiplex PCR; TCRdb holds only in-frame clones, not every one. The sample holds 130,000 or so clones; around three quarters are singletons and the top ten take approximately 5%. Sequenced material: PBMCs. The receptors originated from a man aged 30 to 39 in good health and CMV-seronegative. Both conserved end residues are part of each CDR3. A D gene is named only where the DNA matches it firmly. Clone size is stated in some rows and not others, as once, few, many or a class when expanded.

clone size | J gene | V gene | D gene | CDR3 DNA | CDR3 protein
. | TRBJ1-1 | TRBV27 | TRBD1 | TGTGCCAGCAGTCCAAGACAGGGAATGAACACTGAAGCTTTCTTT | CASSPRQGMNTEAFF
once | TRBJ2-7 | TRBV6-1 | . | TGTGCCAGCAGAGCTCGCCTTTCCGGCGGGTACGAGCAGTACTTC | CASRARLSGGYEQYF
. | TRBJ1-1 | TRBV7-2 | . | TGTGCCAGCAGCTTAGCTCCGGGTGGCACTGAAGCTTTCTTT | CASSLAPGGTEAFF
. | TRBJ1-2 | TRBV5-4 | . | TGTGCCAGCAGCTCAAACAGCTTTAACTATGGCTACACCTTC | CASSSNSFNYGYTF
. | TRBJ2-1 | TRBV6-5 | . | TGTGCCAGCAAGTTTTGGAGGAGCTCCTACAATGAGCAGTTCTTC | CASKFWRSSYNEQFF
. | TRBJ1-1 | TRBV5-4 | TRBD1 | TGTGCCAGCAGCTTTGGGGGACAGCCGAACACTGAAGCTTTCTTT | CASSFGGQPNTEAFF
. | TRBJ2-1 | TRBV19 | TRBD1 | TGTGCCAGTAGGGGACAGCGGAACAATGAGCAGTTCTTC | CASRGQRNNEQFF
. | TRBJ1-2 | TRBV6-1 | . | TGTGCCAGCAGTGAAGTGGGCAGGGCGGACTATGGCTACACCTTC | CASSEVGRADYGYTF
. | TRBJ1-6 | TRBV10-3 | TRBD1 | TGTGCCATCAGTGAGTCGCGGACAGGGAGTAATTCACCCCTCCACTTT | CAISESRTGSNSPLHF
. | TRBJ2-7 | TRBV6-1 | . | TGTGCCAGCAGTTCCGGGGTCTTCTACGAGCAGTACTTC | CASSSGVFYEQYF
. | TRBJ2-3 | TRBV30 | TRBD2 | TGTGCCTGGAGTATTTCTAGCGGATTCACAGATACGCAGTATTTT | CAWSISSGFTDTQYF
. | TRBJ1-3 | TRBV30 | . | TGTGCCTGGAGTGAGATCCGGGTTAAACGACCCTCTGGAAACACCATATATTTT | CAWSEIRVKRPSGNTIYF
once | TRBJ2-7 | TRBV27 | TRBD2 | TGTGCCAGCAGTTTATACGCGGGAGGGAGCTCCTACGAGCAGTACTTC | CASSLYAGGSSYEQYF
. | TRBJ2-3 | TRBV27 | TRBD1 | TGTGCCAGCAGCCCGATCGGGACAGGCACAGGAGGAGATACGCAGTATTTT | CASSPIGTGTGGDTQYF
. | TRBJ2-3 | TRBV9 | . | TGTGCCAGCAGCGTGGGAGCTCTCCCCCGAGATACGCAGTATTTT | CASSVGALPRDTQYF
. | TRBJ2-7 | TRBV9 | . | TGTGCCAGCAGCGCAGGAGGCGGCGAGCAGTACTTC | CASSAGGGEQYF
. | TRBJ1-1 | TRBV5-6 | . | TGTGCCAGCAGCTTCGGGCTCGGGGTAAGCACTGAAGCTTTCTTT | CASSFGLGVSTEAFF
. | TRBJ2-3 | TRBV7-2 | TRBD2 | TGTGCCAGCAGCTTAGACCTAGCGGGAGGCACAGATACGCAGTATTTT | CASSLDLAGGTDTQYF
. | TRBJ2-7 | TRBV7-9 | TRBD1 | TGTGCCAGCAGCTCCAACAGGGGTGGCAACGAGCAGTACTTC | CASSSNRGGNEQYF
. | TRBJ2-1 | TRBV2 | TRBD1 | TGTGCCAGCAGTGAACTGGGGACAGGGGGGCGTGAGCAGTTCTTC | CASSELGTGGREQFF
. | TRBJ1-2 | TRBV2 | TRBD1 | TGTGCCAGCAGGGCGGACAGGGCTGGCTACACCTTC | CASRADRAGYTF
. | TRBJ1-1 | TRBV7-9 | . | TGTGCCAGCAGCTTAAGGGAGGGGAACACTGAAGCTTTCTTT | CASSLREGNTEAFF
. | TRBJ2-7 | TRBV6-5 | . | TGTGCCAGCCCCTCGTCTATTGGGGCTTACGAGCAGTACTTC | CASPSSIGAYEQYF
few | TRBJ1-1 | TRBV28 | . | TGTGCCAGCAGTTTCAGGGGGAACACTGAAGCTTTCTTT | CASSFRGNTEAFF
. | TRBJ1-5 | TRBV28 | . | TGTGCCAGCAGTTTTCAAAATTTTGGGCAGGGAAATCAGCCCCAGCATTTT | CASSFQNFGQGNQPQHF
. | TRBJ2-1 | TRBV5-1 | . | TGCGCCAGCAGCCCCAACAATGAGCAGTTCTTC | CASSPNNEQFF
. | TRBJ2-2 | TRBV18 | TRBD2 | TGTGCCAGCTCACCGCAGCGGGGGGCGAACACCGGGGAGCTGTTTTTT | CASSPQRGANTGELFF
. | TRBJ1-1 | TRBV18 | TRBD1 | TGTGCCAGCTCACCTGGGACAGGGGTAGACACTGAAGCTTTCTTT | CASSPGTGVDTEAFF
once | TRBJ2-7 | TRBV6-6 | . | TGTGCCAGCCGCCGCGAGGGGGCCTACGAGCAGTACTTC | CASRREGAYEQYF
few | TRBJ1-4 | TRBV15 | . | TGTGCCACCAGCAGAGACAGGGGCACTAATGAAAAACTGTTTTTT | CATSRDRGTNEKLFF
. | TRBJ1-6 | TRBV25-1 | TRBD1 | TGTGCCAGCAGTGAACCGGGACAGCAATCACCCCTCCACTTT | CASSEPGQQSPLHF
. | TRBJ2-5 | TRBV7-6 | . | TGTGCCAGCAGCCGGGGGAACAGGGGTCTTGCGACCCAGTACTTC | CASSRGNRGLATQYF
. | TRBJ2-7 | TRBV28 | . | TGTGCCAGGGAGGAGGAATCCTACGAGCAGTACTTC | CAREEESYEQYF
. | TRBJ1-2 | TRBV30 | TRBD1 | TGTGCCTGGACCCCCGACAGGGGGCAAATTGGCTACACCTTC | CAWTPDRGQIGYTF
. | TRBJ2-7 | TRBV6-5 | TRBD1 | TGTGCCAGCAGCCTGGGACAGGGACTCTCCTACGAGCAGTACTTC | CASSLGQGLSYEQYF
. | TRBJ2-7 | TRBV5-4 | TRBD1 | TGTGCCAGCAGCTTGGGTTCGGGACAGGGGAAGGGTTCCTACGAGCAGTACTTC | CASSLGSGQGKGSYEQYF
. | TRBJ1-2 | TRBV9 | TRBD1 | TGTGCCAGCAGCCCACCTACAGGGGCACCCAAGGGCTACACCTTC | CASSPPTGAPKGYTF